This TCR beta chain was profiled in a study of blood T cell repertoires in COVID-19. Looking at the study overall: Some COVID-19 samples were acute and others convalescent; all came from the United States, Italy and Spain. In each case, the material was cDNA or gDNA derived from T cells, B-cell-depleted T cells, or PBMCs.

Under the authors' procedure: Amplification from reference gene primers served as the basis for estimated nucleated cell counts. Produced via immunoSEQ multiplex PCR; TCRdb's table is partial and in-frame only. V, J and clone size reflect that table, while D and trimming were determined from the DNA. The profile covers approximately 300,000 clones, with about 90% appearing a single time and 6.4% taken by the ten largest. The CDR3 covers 13 residues. V was pared by 2 bases and J by 9 bases, with 4 bases of the junction left unmatched. CDR1 is MRHNA and CDR2 is SNTAGT in the germline V gene. The source of this sequence is a young man who had recovered from COVID-19. Sequencing input: peripheral blood. The J gene is TRBJ2-1, the V gene TRBV6-4; 7 nucleotides line up with TRBD2. CDR3 sequence reads: CASSDPPSGEQFF. The CDR3 nucleotides are TGTGCCAGCAGTGACCCTCCTAGCGGTGAGCAGTTCTTC.